This T cell receptor (beta chain) appears in the sequencing data of a study of vaccination effects on CD4 cells after COVID-19. As to this clone: Its cognate antigen is unknown.

Libraries were prepared by immunoSEQ multiplex PCR; TCRdb keeps only in-frame clonotypes and omits some of them. The sample yields 23,000 or so clones, 80% to 90% seen once. Expansion with viral peptide pools was applied to antigen-specific CD4+ T cells by the ViraFEST assay prior to sequencing. Cells that had been cultured for nine to eleven days were the source of isolated CD4+ T cells. Each person got two doses of an mRNA SARS-CoV-2 vaccine, BNT162b2 or mRNA-1273. The CDR3 runs 16 residues. Per germline, CDR1 MNHNY and CDR2 SVGAGI (reference sequence). V lost 1 base, J lost 0 bases, and 3 bases stayed unmatched.

The source material was CD4+ T cells from PBMCs cultured with SARS-CoV-2 spike peptides, sampled after COVID-19 vaccination. J is TRBJ1-2 and V is TRBV6-6; 9 positions agree with TRBD1. This sequence was found in a human donor who received a COVID-19 vaccine. Some clones in this sample may be carry-over from other donors' samples. The CDR3 DNA follows: TGTGCCAGCAGTTACTTTGGGACAGGGTCTAACTATGGCTACACCTTC. It yields the protein CASSYFGTGSNYGYTF.